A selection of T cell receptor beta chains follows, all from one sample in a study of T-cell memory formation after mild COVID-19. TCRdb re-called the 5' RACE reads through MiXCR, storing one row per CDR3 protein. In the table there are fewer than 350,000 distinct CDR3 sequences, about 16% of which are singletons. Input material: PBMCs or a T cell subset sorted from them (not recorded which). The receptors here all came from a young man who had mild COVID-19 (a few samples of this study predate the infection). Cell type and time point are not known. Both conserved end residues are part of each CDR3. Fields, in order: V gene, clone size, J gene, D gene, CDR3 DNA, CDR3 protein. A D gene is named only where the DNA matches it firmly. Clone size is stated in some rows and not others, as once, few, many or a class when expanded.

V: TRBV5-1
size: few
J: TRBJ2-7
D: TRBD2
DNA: TGCGCCAGCAGCTCTGGACTAGGAGGGCAGCAGTACTTC
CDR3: CASSSGLGGQQYF

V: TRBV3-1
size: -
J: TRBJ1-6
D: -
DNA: TGTGCCAGCACCCATGCGGGCTATAGTTCACCCCTCCACTTT
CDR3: CASTHAGYSSPLHF

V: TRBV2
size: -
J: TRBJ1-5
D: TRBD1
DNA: TGTGCCAGCAGCTCGACAGGGGGTGATCAGCCCCAGCATTTT
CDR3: CASSSTGGDQPQHF

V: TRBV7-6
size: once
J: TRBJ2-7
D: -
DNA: TGTGCCAGCAGCCCGCTAGAGGACGAGCAGTACTTC
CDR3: CASSPLEDEQYF

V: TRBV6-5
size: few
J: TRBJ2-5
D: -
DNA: TGTGCCAGCAGTTACTCTCAAGCGGCGGCGAAGACCCAGTACTTC
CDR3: CASSYSQAAAKTQYF

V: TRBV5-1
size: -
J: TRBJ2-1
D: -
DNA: TGCGCCAGCAGCTTGGCCAGGGTTGAGCAGTTCTTC
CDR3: CASSLARVEQFF

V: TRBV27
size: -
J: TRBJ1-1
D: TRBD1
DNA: TGTGCCTCCACGGGACAGGAGAACACTGAAGCTTTCTTT
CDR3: CASTGQENTEAFF

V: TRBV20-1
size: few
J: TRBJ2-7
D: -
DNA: TGCAGTGCGAATATTGGGAGCTCGTCTAACGAGCAGTACTTC
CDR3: CSANIGSSSNEQYF

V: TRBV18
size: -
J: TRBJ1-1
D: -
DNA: TGTGCCAGCTCACCGTTGCAAGACACTGAAGCTTTCTTT
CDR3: CASSPLQDTEAFF

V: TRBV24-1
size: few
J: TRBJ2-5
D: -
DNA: TGTGCCACCAGTCGCGGCTTCCAAGAGACCCAGTACTTC
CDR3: CATSRGFQETQYF

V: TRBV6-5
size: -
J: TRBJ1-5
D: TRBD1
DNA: TGTGCCAGCAGACGGACAGGGAGAAATCAGCCCCAGCATTTT
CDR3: CASRRTGRNQPQHF

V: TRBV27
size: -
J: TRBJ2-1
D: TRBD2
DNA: TGTGCCAGCAGAAGACTAGCGGATGAGCAGTTCTTC
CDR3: CASRRLADEQFF

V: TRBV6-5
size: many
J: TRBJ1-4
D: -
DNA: TGTGCCAGCAGACACCAACCTGAGGTTTTCGGTGAAAAACTGTTTTTT
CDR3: CASRHQPEVFGEKLFF

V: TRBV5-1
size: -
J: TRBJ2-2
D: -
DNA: TGCGCCAGCAGCCTCGGCAGGGAGACGGGGGAGCTGTTTTTT
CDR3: CASSLGRETGELFF

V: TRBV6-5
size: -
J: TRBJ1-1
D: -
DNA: TGTGCCAGCAGTTACTCGAGGACAGAGACTGAAGCTTTCTTT
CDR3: CASSYSRTETEAFF

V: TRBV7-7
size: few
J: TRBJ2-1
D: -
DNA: TGTGCTAGCAGCTTATCCAGGGGCGATGAGCAGTTCTTC
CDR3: CASSLSRGDEQFF

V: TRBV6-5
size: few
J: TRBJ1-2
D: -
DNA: TGTGCCAGCAGTTCGCCATGGAATAAGGGCTACACCTTC
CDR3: CASSSPWNKGYTF

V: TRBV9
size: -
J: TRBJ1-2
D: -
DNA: TGTGCCAGCAGCGTAGATGGGGGCAGCTATGGCTACACCTTC
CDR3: CASSVDGGSYGYTF

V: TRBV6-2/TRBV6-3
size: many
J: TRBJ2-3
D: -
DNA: TGTGCCAGCAGTTACCGACCCAGGCCAGATACGCAGTATTTT
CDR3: CASSYRPRPDTQYF

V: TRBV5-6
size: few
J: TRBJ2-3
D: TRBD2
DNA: TGTGCCAGCAGCTTAGGGACTAGCGGGGGTCCAGATACGCAGTATTTT
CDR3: CASSLGTSGGPDTQYF

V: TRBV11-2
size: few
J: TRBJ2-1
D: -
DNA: TGTGCCAGCAGCTGGCAAGAGAACAATGAGCAGTTCTTC
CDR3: CASSWQENNEQFF

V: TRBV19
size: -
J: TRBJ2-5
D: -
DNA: TGTGCCAGTAGGACCGGACGGGGCCAAGAGACCCAGTACTTC
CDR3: CASRTGRGQETQYF

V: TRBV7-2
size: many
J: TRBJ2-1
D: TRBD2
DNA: TGTGCCAGCAGCTCGGGACTAAACAATGAGCAGTTCTTC
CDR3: CASSSGLNNEQFF

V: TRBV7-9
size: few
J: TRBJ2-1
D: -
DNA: TGTGCCAGCAGCTTAGGAAGTTTAGGCCAGTTCTTC
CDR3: CASSLGSLGQFF

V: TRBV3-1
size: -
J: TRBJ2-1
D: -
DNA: TGTGCCAGCAGCCCATCTAGGAGTAACAATGAGCAGTTCTTC
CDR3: CASSPSRSNNEQFF

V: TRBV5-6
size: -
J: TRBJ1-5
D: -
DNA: TGTGCCAGCAGCCCCGACAGTATCAATCAGCCCCAGCATTTT
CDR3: CASSPDSINQPQHF

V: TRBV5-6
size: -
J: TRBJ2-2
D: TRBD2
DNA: TGTGCCAGCAGCCGGGGGGGCCGGTCCGGGGAGCTGTTTTTT
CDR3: CASSRGGRSGELFF

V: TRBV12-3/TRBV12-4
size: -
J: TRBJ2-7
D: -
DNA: TGTGCCAGCAGCCCTAGGGGGGTCTACGAGCAGTACTTC
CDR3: CASSPRGVYEQYF

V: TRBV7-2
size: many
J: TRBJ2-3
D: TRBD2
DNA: TGTGCCAGCAGCTTCGTAGCGGGGACAGATACGCAGTATTTT
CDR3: CASSFVAGTDTQYF

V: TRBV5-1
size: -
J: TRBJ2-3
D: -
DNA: TGCGCCAGCACCCGGCCGGGTGGAGATACGCAGTATTTT
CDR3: CASTRPGGDTQYF

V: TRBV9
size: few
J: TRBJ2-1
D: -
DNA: TGTGCCAGCAGCGTAGTGGCCAACAATGAGCAGTTCTTC
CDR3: CASSVVANNEQFF

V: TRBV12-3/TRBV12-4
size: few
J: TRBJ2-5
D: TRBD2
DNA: TGTGCCAGCAGTCCCTCCGTGGCGGGGGTGTACCAAGAGACCCAGTACTTC
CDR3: CASSPSVAGVYQETQYF

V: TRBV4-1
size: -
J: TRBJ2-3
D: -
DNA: TGCGCCAGCAGCCACCCCACGGGACACCGTCTACAGTATTTT
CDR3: CASSHPTGHRLQYF

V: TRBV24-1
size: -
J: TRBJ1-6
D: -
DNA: TGTGCCACCCGGGCGGCAGGTGGTTCACCCCTCCACTTT
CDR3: CATRAAGGSPLHF

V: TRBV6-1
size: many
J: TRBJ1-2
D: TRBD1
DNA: TGTGCCAGCAGAACCGGGACAGCCCCATATGGCTACACCTTC
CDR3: CASRTGTAPYGYTF

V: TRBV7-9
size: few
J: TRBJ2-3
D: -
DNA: TGTGCCAGCAGCTTAGCGCCAGGGGGGAATACGCAGTATTTT
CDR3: CASSLAPGGNTQYF

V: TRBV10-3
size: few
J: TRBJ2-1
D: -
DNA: TGTGCCATCAGTGAACAGGCCAGTCAACCATCTGAGCAGTTCTTC
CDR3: CAISEQASQPSEQFF

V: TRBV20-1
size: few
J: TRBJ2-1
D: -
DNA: TGCAGTGCTAGAGATATAGTACTAGCAGACGAGCAGTTCTTC
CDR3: CSARDIVLADEQFF

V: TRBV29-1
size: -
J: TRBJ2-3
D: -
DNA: TGCAGCGTTGAGCCTAGCCCAGATACGCAGTATTTT
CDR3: CSVEPSPDTQYF

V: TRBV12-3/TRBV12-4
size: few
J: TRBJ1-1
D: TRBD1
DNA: TGTGCCAGCAGTTCCCCGTACAGGGGAAAGACTGAAGCTTTCTTT
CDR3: CASSSPYRGKTEAFF

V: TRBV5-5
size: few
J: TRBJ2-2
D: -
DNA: TGTGCCAGCAGCTTCGGGACACCGGTCACCGGGGAGCTGTTTTTT
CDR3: CASSFGTPVTGELFF

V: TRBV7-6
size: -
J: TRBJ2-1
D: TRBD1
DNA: TGTGCCAGCAGCCGTTCAGGGGGAAACCATGAGCAGTTCTTC
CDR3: CASSRSGGNHEQFF

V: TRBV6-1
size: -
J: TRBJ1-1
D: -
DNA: TGTGCCAGCAGTGAAGGGCCGGGTCCTTTCTTT
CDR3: CASSEGPGPFF

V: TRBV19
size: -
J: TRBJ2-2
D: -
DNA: TGTGCCAGTAAGGCAGGCGCGAACACCGGGGAGCTGTTTTTT
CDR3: CASKAGANTGELFF

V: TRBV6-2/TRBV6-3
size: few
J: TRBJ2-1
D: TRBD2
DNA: TGTGCCAGCAGTTTCATTGGGGGGGGAGACAATGAGCAGTTCTTC
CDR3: CASSFIGGGDNEQFF